This T cell receptor beta chain was sequenced during a study of blood T cell repertoires in COVID-19. Study details: Nucleic acid was either cDNA or gDNA, and it came from T cells, B-cell-depleted T cells, or PBMCs.

Per the original methods: Amplifying reference gene primers gave estimates of nucleated cell counts. Profiling relied on immunoSEQ multiplex PCR, and the TCRdb table lists in-frame clones only, not all of them. The V and J calls and clone size come from that table; D and trimming were worked out from the DNA. The table records roughly 220,000 clones, around 90% of them present only once. The V and J ends lost 3 bases and 5 bases respectively, with 13 bases between them. CDR1 SGHTA and CDR2 FQGNSA come from the germline V gene. The CDR3 length is 14 residues. Residents of about two dozen US areas, aged about 18 to 89 years, made up the participants.

Sequencing input: PBMCs or T cells enriched from blood (not recorded which). The origin of this receptor is a woman under 40 who had recovered from COVID-19. This chain uses TRBV7-2 with TRBJ1-1, with a tentative D call TRBD1 (6 bases). The CDR3 here is CASSFAGVNTEAFF. CDR3 coding DNA: TGTGCCAGCAGCTTCGCAGGGGTAAATACTGAAGCTTTCTTT.